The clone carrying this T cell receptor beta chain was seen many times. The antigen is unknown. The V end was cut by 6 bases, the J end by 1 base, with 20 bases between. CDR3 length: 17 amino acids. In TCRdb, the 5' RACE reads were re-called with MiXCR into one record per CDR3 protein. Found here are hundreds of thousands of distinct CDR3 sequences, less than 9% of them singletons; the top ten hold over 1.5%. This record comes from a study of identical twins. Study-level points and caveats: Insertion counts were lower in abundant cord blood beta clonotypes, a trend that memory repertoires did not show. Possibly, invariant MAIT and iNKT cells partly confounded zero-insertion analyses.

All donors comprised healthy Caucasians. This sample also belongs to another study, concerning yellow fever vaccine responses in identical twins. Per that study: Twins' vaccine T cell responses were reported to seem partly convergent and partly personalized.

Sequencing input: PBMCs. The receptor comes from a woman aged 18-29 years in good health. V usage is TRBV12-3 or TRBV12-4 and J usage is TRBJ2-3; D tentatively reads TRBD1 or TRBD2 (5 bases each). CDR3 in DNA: TGTGCCAGCAGCCTTCTTGGACGGGGCCTTCGCACAGATACGCAGTATTTT. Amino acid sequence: CASSLLGRGLRTDTQYF.